These 28 T cell receptor beta chains were sequenced from one sample in a study of radiotherapy plus CTLA-4 blockade in lung cancer. The protocol was immunoSEQ multiplex PCR, while the TCRdb copy is restricted to in-frame clones and leaves out a portion. The profile shows about 62,000 clones, roughly three quarters of them singletons. The sample consisted of peripheral blood, taken from a patient treated with radiotherapy plus ipilimumab. The receptors were sampled from a human donor with non-small cell lung cancer who had a complete response to radiotherapy plus ipilimumab.

This chain joins TRBV6-1 and TRBJ2-7; the D gene is possibly TRBD1 (5 bases). The CDR3 length is 14 residues. Germline V CDR1 and CDR2: MNHNS, SASEGT. Trimming left V 3 bases short and J 0 bases short, with 9 bases between. CDR3 loop: CASSDPGFSYEQYF. The CDR3 bases are TGTGCCAGCAGTGACCCAGGGTTCTCCTACGAGCAGTACTTC.

The chain has TRBV6-6 and TRBJ1-2; D possibly corresponds to TRBD1 (6 bases). CDR1 is MNHNY, CDR2 SVGAGI, per germline (reference sequence). The ends were cut back, 6 bases at V and 8 bases at J, with 19 bases in the middle. CDR3 length: 14 amino acids. The DNA of the CDR3 is TGTGCCAGCAGGACTGTACAGGGATATGTAGGCTACACCTTC. As protein: CASRTVQGYVGYTF.

Sample share makes this clone medium-sized (0.01 to 0.1%). The V gene is TRBV27, the J gene TRBJ1-5; D perhaps matches TRBD1 (6 bases). From germline, CDR1 is MNHEY and CDR2 SMNVEV (reference sequence). The length of the CDR3 is 14 residues. V shed 6 bases and J shed 3 bases, with 12 bases lying between them. The CDR3 loop is CASRITGTNQPQHF. The CDR3 nucleotides read TGTGCCAGCAGAATCACAGGGACCAATCAGCCCCAGCATTTT.

A few counts support this clone. V gene TRBV7-2 combines with J gene TRBJ1-6; weak D call: TRBD1 (5 bases). The CDR3 extends over 15 amino acids. Trimming cost V 2 bases and J 6 bases, with 11 bases left between them. Germline V lookup: CDR1 SGHTA, CDR2 FQGNSA. The CDR3 is CASSLRRGVNSPLHF. CDR3 bases: TGTGCCAGCAGCTTACGTCGGGGGGTTAATTCACCCCTCCACTTT.

The genes are TRBV18 and TRBJ1-1; D is undetermined. The germline V and J ends were trimmed by 6 bases and 7 bases, with 15 bases remaining between them. Germline V gives CDR1 KGHSH, CDR2 LQKENI. CDR3 size: 13 residues. The CDR3, as DNA: TGTGCCAGCTCGCGTGCCGGGTCACTTGAAGCTTTCTTT. Translating gives CASSRAGSLEAFF.

This chain connects TRBV25-1 to TRBJ2-7, with a possible D match to TRBD1 (5 bases). The V gene's germline CDR1 is MGHDK and CDR2 SYGVNS. V was cut by 1 base and J by 6 bases, with 16 bases left in between. The CDR3 consists of 15 residues. CDR3 DNA: TGTGCCAGCAGTGAATTGGGTCAGGGTGCTTTCGAGCAGTACTTC. It is translated as CASSELGQGAFEQYF.

The V gene is TRBV5-1, the J gene TRBJ1-6, with a weak D call TRBD1 (5 bases). This CDR3 spans 15 amino acids. Trimming removed 0 bases at V and 9 bases at J, with 13 bases between. Germline CDR1 reads SGHRS; CDR2 reads YFSETQ. DNA for the CDR3: TGCGCCAGCAGCTTGGCAGGCAGGGTTTTTTCACCCCTCCACTTT. It encodes CASSLAGRVFSPLHF.

V usage is TRBV28 and J usage is TRBJ2-3; 9 nucleotides match TRBD1. The CDR3 contains 15 residues. Trimming took 6 bases from V and 3 from J; bases not matched to a gene: 7. Germline lookup yields CDR1 MDHEN and CDR2 SYDVKM. CDR3 region: CASSRRGQGTDTQYF. The CDR3, as DNA: TGTGCCAGCAGCCGACGGGGACAGGGTACAGATACGCAGTATTTT.

This clone was counted a few times. V usage is TRBV4-1 and J usage is TRBJ1-4; D unresolved. Trimming took off 1 base at V and 8 bases at J, with 20 bases between the two ends. The CDR3 contains 17 residues. Germline assignment: CDR1 MGHRA and CDR2 YSYEKL. CDR3 coding DNA: TGCGCCAGCAGCCAAGCCGGAGCCGCTGGAGGGAGGGAAAAACTGTTTTTT. Translated, it gives CASSQAGAAGGREKLFF.

The V call is TRBV4-3, the J call TRBJ2-5; TRBD2 aligns across 12 bases. With 1 base clipped from V and 5 bases from J, the junction kept 2 bases outside the gene matches. This CDR3 spans 15 amino acids. The germline V gene encodes CDR1 LGHNA and CDR2 YSLEER. The CDR3 sequence is CASSQGTSGAETQYF. The CDR3, as DNA: TGCGCCAGCAGCCAAGGGACTAGCGGGGCGGAGACCCAGTACTTC.

The chain uses TRBV15 and TRBJ1-1; D unclear. This CDR3 is 13 amino acids long. Germline V gene sequence: CDR1 LNHNV, CDR2 YYDKDF (reference sequence). Between the trimmed V and J ends, which lost 0 bases and 0 bases, there was a span of 2 bases. The CDR3: CATSRDVNTEAFF. The CDR3 coding sequence is TGTGCCACCAGCAGAGACGTGAACACTGAAGCTTTCTTT. Drawing the rest from reference TRBV15 and TRBJ1-1, the complete variable domain is DAMVIQNPRYQVTQFGKPVTLSCSQTLNHNVMYWYQQKSSQAPKLLFHYYDKDFNNEADTPDNFQSRRPNTSFCFLDIRSPGLGDTAMYLCATSRDVNTEAFFGQGTRLTVV.

V and J are TRBV7-9 and TRBJ1-3; 7 bases align to TRBD1. This CDR3 is built from 17 residues. V lost 5 bases to trimming and J lost 3 bases; unmatched junction nucleotides: 13. Looked up from germline, CDR1 is SEHNR and CDR2 is FQNEAQ (reference sequence). The CDR3, as DNA: TGTGCCAGCAGCCGACAGGGTAGGAGTGAGAGTGGAAACACCATATATTTT. It is translated as CASSRQGRSESGNTIYF.

This clone was detected once. The chain joins TRBV11-2 to TRBJ2-7; TRBD1 agrees at 9 bases. This CDR3 region has 14 residues. V lost 5 bases to trimming and J lost 5 bases; unmatched junction nucleotides: 7. CDR1 is SGHAT and CDR2 is FQNNGV in the germline V gene. The CDR3 protein is CASSRGTGHDEQYF. The CDR3 region has the DNA TGTGCCAGCAGCCGCGGGACAGGGCATGACGAGCAGTACTTC.

This clone was counted only a few times. The chain couples TRBV27 to TRBJ2-7; 7 bases are shared with TRBD1. The germline V gene has CDR1 MNHEY and CDR2 SMNVEV (reference sequence). The CDR3 extends over 13 amino acids. V lost 7 bases to trimming and J lost 3 bases; unmatched junction nucleotides: 6. The CDR3 here is CASNKRDSYEQYF. The CDR3, as DNA: TGTGCCAGCAACAAAAGGGACAGCTACGAGCAGTACTTC.

The chain links TRBV28 to TRBJ1-5; D uncertain. From germline, CDR1 is MDHEN and CDR2 SYDVKM. Between the trimmed V and J ends, which lost 6 bases and 1 base, there was a span of 10 bases. This CDR3 spans 14 amino acids. The CDR3 sequence: CASRYTESNQPQHF. The CDR3 bases are TGTGCCAGCAGGTATACAGAGAGCAATCAGCCCCAGCATTTT.

The chain carries TRBV5-4 and TRBJ2-2, with 9 nucleotides matching TRBD2. Germline values: CDR1 SGHNT, CDR2 YYREEE (reference sequence). V lost 2 bases, J lost 5 bases, and 7 bases stayed unmatched. The CDR3 runs to 16 residues. The CDR3 region is CASSFPAGGPTGELFF. The CDR3 DNA reads as TGTGCCAGCAGCTTCCCGGCGGGAGGGCCTACCGGGGAGCTGTTTTTT.

The chain has TRBV5-6 and TRBJ2-7, with D perhaps matching TRBD2 (6 bases). Per the germline V gene, CDR1 is SGHDT and CDR2 is YYEEEE. The CDR3 is 16 residues long. Trimming removed 0 bases at V and 3 bases at J, with 16 bases between. CDR3 nucleotide sequence: TGTGCCAGCAGCTTGGTGGGTTCTAGCGCTATCTACGAGCAGTACTTC. Translation: CASSLVGSSAIYEQYF.

This clone was seen a few times. The same CDR3 can be traced to other DNA sequences in this sample. The chain employs TRBV28 and TRBJ2-5; 8 nucleotides align to TRBD1. The CDR3 has 14 amino acids. Losses at the gene ends were 5 bases for V and 0 bases for J; bases not matched to a gene: 2. The germline gives CDR1 MDHEN, CDR2 SYDVKM. The CDR3 sequence is CASSPGQDQETQYF. CDR3 bases: TGTGCCAGCAGTCCGGGACAGGACCAAGAGACCCAGTACTTC.

The CDR3 is CASSGSGTQPNTEAFF. The CDR3 bases are TGTGCCAGCAGCGGCTCCGGGACACAACCGAACACTGAAGCTTTCTTT. The chain carries TRBV9 and TRBJ1-1; D may be TRBD1 (6 bases). Trimming removed 3 bases from V and 1 base from J, with 16 bases in between. Germline V gene data show CDR1 as SGDLS and CDR2 as YYNGEE. This CDR3 contains 16 residues. The variable domain in full, with the rest retrieved from reference TRBV9 and TRBJ1-1, is DSGVTQTPKHLITATGQRVTLRCSPRSGDLSVYWYQQSLDQGLQFLIQYYNGEERAKGNILERFSAQQFPDLHSELNLSSLELGDSALYFCASSGSGTQPNTEAFFGQGTRLTVV.

The CDR3 DNA reads TGCGCCAGCAGCCAAGTTAACAGAGCCATCACCTTC. This codes for CASSQVNRAITF. V and J are TRBV4-3 and TRBJ1-2; D is unclear. Germline values: CDR1 LGHNA, CDR2 YSLEER. The CDR3 has 12 residues. V lost 1 base and J 13 bases, leaving 13 bases between the germline ends.

This clone was counted only a few times. The genes are TRBV20-1 and TRBJ1-1, with D unclear. This CDR3 comprises 11 residues. Germline V gene sequence: CDR1 DFQATT, CDR2 SNEGSKA (reference sequence). Trimming left V 3 bases short and J 3 bases short, with 5 bases between. The DNA for the CDR3 is TGCAGTGCTAGGCCAGACACTGAAGCTTTCTTT. Translation gives CSARPDTEAFF.

The chain employs TRBV5-4 and TRBJ1-4; weak D call: TRBD1 (6 bases). The CDR3 spans 14 residues. Germline CDR1 is SGHNT and CDR2 is YYREEE (reference sequence). Between the trimmed V and J ends, which lost 4 bases and 4 bases, there was a span of 11 bases. The CDR3 sequence is CASSRDMVNEKLFF. CDR3 DNA sequence: TGTGCCAGCAGCAGGGACATGGTTAATGAAAAACTGTTTTTT.

CDR3: CASSLQRGTGNTIYF. CDR3 in DNA: TGTGCCAGCAGCCTTCAAAGGGGTACGGGAAACACCATATATTTT. The chain links TRBV7-2 to TRBJ1-3, with D tentatively TRBD1 (5 bases). V was clipped by 5 bases and J by 4 bases, with 15 bases between them. The CDR3 totals 15 residues. CDR1 and CDR2 from the germline V gene are SGHTA and FQGNSA.

This chain links TRBV10-3 with TRBJ2-7; 8 bases are a match to TRBD1. Germline loops: CDR1 ENHRY, CDR2 SYGVKD. J gave up 4 bases and V 10 bases, and 12 bases lay outside the gene matches. CDR3 size: 14 residues. The CDR3: CASAPGGVRYEQYF. The CDR3 region has the DNA TGTGCCAGCGCCCCAGGGGGCGTAAGATACGAGCAGTACTTC.

V and J are TRBV19 and TRBJ2-3; tentative D call: TRBD1 (6 bases). In germline, CDR1 is LNHDA, CDR2 SQIVND (reference sequence). The ends were cut back, 3 bases at V and 4 bases at J, with 11 bases in the middle. The CDR3 loop spans 14 amino acids. CDR3 bases: TGTGCCAGTAGTATTCAAGGGGGAGCAGATACGCAGTATTTT. Translation: CASSIQGGADTQYF.

V usage is TRBV5-1 and J usage is TRBJ2-7; TRBD2 matches 7 bases. The CDR3 is made up of 15 amino acids. After removal of 0 bases from V and 3 bases from J, the junction contained 6 bases not matched to a gene. Germline CDR1 SGHRS, CDR2 YFSETQ. CDR3 nucleotides: TGCGCCAGCAGCTTGGACGGACTAGTCGGCTACGAGCAGTACTTC. It translates to CASSLDGLVGYEQYF.

This clone was observed a handful of times. This chain joins TRBV2 and TRBJ2-1; TRBD2 aligns across 9 bases. With 4 bases clipped from V and 2 bases from J, the junction kept 0 bases outside the gene matches. The CDR3 has 14 residues. Looked up from germline, CDR1 is SNHLY and CDR2 is FYNNEI. The CDR3 sequence is CASSGGGAYNEQFF. The CDR3 DNA sequence: TGTGCCAGCAGTGGCGGGGGGGCCTACAATGAGCAGTTCTTC.

The chain links TRBV6-5 to TRBJ1-5; no definite D call. The CDR3 covers 13 residues. Trimming removed 6 bases at V and 6 bases at J, with 12 bases between. CDR1 MNHEY and CDR2 SVGAGI come from the germline V gene. Written as DNA, the CDR3 is TGTGCCAGCAGGAGGCAAAGAGGTCAGCCCCAGCATTTT. This sequence encodes CASRRQRGQPQHF.